Below, one T cell receptor (beta chain) is given with its context. Its antigen is currently unknown. This entry is derived from a study of cytomegalovirus exposure and HLA in healthy donors. Points from the study as a whole: In vitro data verified a few CMV-associated chains as specific for CMV antigens. An Asian-associated ancestry cluster reportedly showed fewer N-insertions than the approximately 700-donor mean in a later analysis. In an earlier analysis, about 87% or about 30%: the productive usage of most TCR beta V segments.

PCR amplification relied on 60 Vbeta primers (plus 13 Jbeta primers). Assay: immunoSEQ multiplex PCR; the TCRdb copy retains only in-frame clones and omits some. Among roughly 80,000 clones listed, around 60% were seen once. The CDR3 length is 14 residues. Germline V gene lookup returns CDR1 MNHEY and CDR2 SVGAGI. Trimming took off 5 bases at V and 2 bases at J, with 13 bases between the two ends. The clonotype comes from a male donor in good health and CMV-seropositive. The chain joins TRBV6-5 to TRBJ2-7, with D possibly being TRBD2 (5 bases). What was sequenced was PBMCs. The CDR3 region is CASSLTRVTYEQYF. In DNA, the CDR3 is TGTGCCAGCAGTCTCACTAGGGTGACCTACGAGCAGTACTTC.